This T cell receptor beta chain was captured in a study of blood T cells in healthy people across ages. The sample, roughly 9.1 milliliters of peripheral blood, was drawn from each donor. This clonotype appeared many times. The CDR3 has 16 amino acids. The V and J ends lost 4 bases and 4 bases respectively, with 15 bases between them. The germline gives CDR1 SGHRS, CDR2 YFSETQ. Primers used in a second PCR of about 7 to 12 cycles were a sample-barcoded 5' primer and a J-beta primer mix. One entry per CDR3 protein, called by TCRdb with MiXCR from the 5' RACE reads. The table includes about 1.6 million distinct CDR3 sequences, 30% to 35% detected once.

The clonotype was recovered from a woman in her thirties in good health. The rearrangement links TRBV5-1 to TRBJ2-6; D gene unclear. The sequencing input was blood. CDR3 region: CASSVNSVSGANVLTF. CDR3 in DNA: TGCGCCAGCAGCGTAAACTCCGTCTCCGGGGCCAACGTCCTGACTTTC.